Following are 13 T cell receptor beta chains from one sample sequenced in a study of blood T cell repertoires in COVID-19. TCRdb's copy holds only in-frame clones and misses some; the assay was immunoSEQ multiplex PCR. The sample shows around 300,000 clones, roughly 88% of them seen only once. Sequences were obtained from peripheral blood. The receptors originated from a woman aged 30 to 39 with active or convalescent COVID-19.

V and J are TRBV19 and TRBJ2-5, with D possibly matching TRBD2 (6 bases). The CDR3 sequence is 17 residues long. V was shortened by 5 bases and J by 3 bases, with 22 bases between the two germline ends. CDR1 and CDR2 (germline): LNHDA, SQIVND (reference sequence). This CDR3 is CASSFHSGAGYKETQYF. DNA for the CDR3: TGTGCCAGTAGTTTTCATAGCGGAGCTGGCTATAAAGAGACCCAGTACTTC.

This clone has only one observation. The chain joins TRBV5-6 to TRBJ1-3; a possible D gene is TRBD1 (6 bases). CDR1 and CDR2 from the germline V gene are SGHDT and YYEEEE. The ends were cut back, 2 bases at V and 2 bases at J, with 14 bases in the middle. The CDR3 length is 16 residues. The CDR3 here is CASSFPQGSAGNTIYF. The CDR3 DNA is TGTGCCAGCAGCTTCCCTCAGGGGTCTGCTGGAAACACCATATATTTT.

The gene calls are TRBV27 and TRBJ1-4; D is undetermined. V was trimmed by 0 bases and J by 8 bases, leaving 13 bases between them. The CDR3 spans 15 residues. Germline V gene data show CDR1 as MNHEY and CDR2 as SMNVEV (reference sequence). Written as DNA, the CDR3 is TGTGCCAGCAGTTTATCGGAGACTCGGAAGGAAAAACTGTTTTTT. Translated: CASSLSETRKEKLFF.

V gene TRBV5-1 combines with J gene TRBJ1-1; 12 bases are a match to TRBD1. With 4 bases clipped from V and 7 bases from J, the junction kept 17 bases outside the gene matches. CDR1 is SGHRS, CDR2 YFSETQ, per germline. The CDR3 has 18 residues. CDR3 sequence reads: CASSPVSGTGGGWGEAFF. The CDR3, as DNA: TGCGCCAGCAGCCCAGTATCCGGGACAGGGGGCGGTTGGGGTGAAGCTTTCTTT.

J is TRBJ1-6 and V is TRBV6-7, with TRBD1 matching 7 bases. TRBV6-7 is noted as an ORF with a role that remains uncertain. V shed 6 bases and J 10 bases; nucleotides not matched to a gene: 12. This CDR3 comprises 15 residues. The CDR3 reads CASRLARDRLSPLHF. The CDR3 bases are TGTGCCAGCAGACTAGCCCGGGACAGACTCTCACCCCTCCACTTT.

This clone was detected once. This chain links TRBV3-1 (or the pseudogene TRBV3-2) with TRBJ1-1, with 7 bases matching TRBD1. J lost 8 bases, V lost 4 bases, and 7 bases had no gene match. This CDR3 contains 13 residues. Looked up from germline, CDR1 is LGHDT and CDR2 is YNNKEL (reference sequence). CDR3 region: CASSRAGTAEAFF. CDR3 nucleotide sequence: TGTGCCAGCAGCCGCGCCGGGACAGCCGAAGCTTTCTTT.

This clone appeared once. The chain links TRBV6-5 to TRBJ1-2; D is unclear. The CDR3 runs 12 residues. CDR1 is MNHEY, CDR2 SVGAGI, per germline. The germline V and J ends were trimmed by 7 bases and 2 bases, with 8 bases remaining between them. The CDR3: CASTRKNYGYTF. Here the CDR3 DNA reads TGTGCCAGCACCAGGAAGAACTATGGCTACACCTTC.

The V gene is TRBV6-5, the J gene TRBJ1-4; 8 bases match TRBD1. The CDR3 has 14 amino acids. The ends lost 6 bases at V and 5 bases at J; junction bases unmatched: 5. Germline V gene lookup returns CDR1 MNHEY and CDR2 SVGAGI. CDR3 region: CASRRTGRNEKLFF. CDR3 in DNA: TGTGCCAGCAGGAGGACAGGGAGGAATGAAAAACTGTTTTTT.

V and J are TRBV7-2 and TRBJ1-2; D is unclear. This CDR3 is built from 12 residues. CDR1 is SGHTA and CDR2 is FQGNSA in the germline V gene. Between the trimmed V and J ends, which lost 4 bases and 6 bases, there was a span of 9 bases. The CDR3 DNA sequence: TGTGCCAGCAGCTCCGGTACCCATGGCTACACCTTC. It specifies CASSSGTHGYTF.

The rearrangement uses TRBV4-2 and TRBJ1-1; D uncertain. V was trimmed by 0 bases and J by 0 bases, leaving 5 bases between them. This CDR3 has 14 amino acids. The germline gives CDR1 LGHNA, CDR2 YNFKEQ. CDR3 sequence: CASSQDSVNTEAFF. CDR3 coding DNA: TGTGCCAGCAGCCAAGATTCGGTGAACACTGAAGCTTTCTTT.

This CDR3 is CASSPWRGGNNEQFF. The DNA of the CDR3 is TGTGCCAGCAGTCCTTGGCGGGGGGGTAACAATGAGCAGTTCTTC. V usage is TRBV28 and J usage is TRBJ2-1, with 9 positions matching TRBD2. CDR1 MDHEN and CDR2 SYDVKM come from the germline V gene. The CDR3 is 15 residues long. V lost 5 bases to trimming and J lost 5 bases; unmatched junction nucleotides: 7.

The CDR3 coding sequence is TGCAGCGTTGAAGCGGCAGGGTTCAACACTGAAGCTTTCTTT. It is translated as CSVEAAGFNTEAFF. The rearrangement links TRBV29-1 to TRBJ1-1, with D tentatively TRBD1 (5 bases). The CDR3 covers 14 residues. Trimming cost V 1 base and J 2 bases, with 11 bases left between them. Germline V gene lookup returns CDR1 SQVTM and CDR2 ANQGSEA. The full variable domain, its missing parts supplied by reference TRBV29-1 and TRBJ1-1, is SAVISQKPSRDICQRGTSLTIQCQVDSQVTMMFWYRQQPGQSLTLIATANQGSEATYESGFVIDKFPISRPNLTFSTLTVSNMSPEDSSIYLCSVEAAGFNTEAFFGQGTRLTVV.

V gene TRBV6-6 combines with J gene TRBJ1-5; maybe TRBD1 (5 bases). The CDR3 runs to 15 residues. CDR1 and CDR2 (germline): MNHNY, SVGAGI (reference sequence). V was shortened by 8 bases and J by 1 base, with 15 bases between the two germline ends. CDR3 nucleotides: TGTGCCAGCGGGGGAGGGGTGGGGAGCAATCAGCCCCAGCATTTT. Encoded protein: CASGGGVGSNQPQHF.